Listed below are T cell receptor beta chains from one sample, sequenced in a study of T cells expressing NK-cell markers. Following a re-call of the 5' RACE reads, TCRdb has one entry per CDR3 protein and lacks DNA. In total, the table holds about 460,000 distinct CDR3 sequences. The material sequenced was blood T cells: a sorted CD56 or NKG2C T cell subset, CD4+ or CD8+ T cells, or bulk PBMC T cells (not recorded which). The receptors originated from a woman between 50 and 59 years old in good health. Both conserved end residues are part of each CDR3.

CDR3 length	V gene	J gene	CDR3 protein
19	TRBV24-1	TRBJ2-7	CATSDLNIPPGQGFYEQYF
16	TRBV25-1	TRBJ2-5	CASRNSLAGIGETQYF
15	TRBV9	TRBJ2-2	CASSPRSFATGELFF
14	TRBV6-2/TRBV6-3	TRBJ2-1	CASSYIAEDNEQFF
14	TRBV5-1	TRBJ1-5	CASSPDREGQPQHF
13	TRBV5-5	TRBJ2-3	CASKSTRADTQYF
13	TRBV29-1	TRBJ1-1	CSVRRGGNTEAFF
16	TRBV7-2	TRBJ2-7	CASSLVVTGGFNEQYF
14	TRBV6-5	TRBJ2-1	CATIPPTGYNEQFF
15	TRBV5-6	TRBJ2-5	CASSLRWDFQETQYF
14	TRBV24-1	TRBJ2-1	CATSDGGFYNEQFF
15	TRBV5-1	TRBJ2-3	CASSLAGSGTDTQYF
13	TRBV7-2	TRBJ2-3	CATVVAATDTQYF
17	TRBV5-6	TRBJ2-1	CASRTAGGRKRLNEQFF
15	TRBV12-3/TRBV12-4	TRBJ2-5	CASSFLAGGMETQYF
18	TRBV7-9	TRBJ2-3	CASSLGDLGGSATDTQYF
17	TRBV5-6	TRBJ2-2	CASSSPRGGANTGELFF
12	TRBV20-1	TRBJ2-1	CSAPDQDNEQFF
15	TRBV12-3/TRBV12-4	TRBJ2-6	CASSLRGSGANVLTF
14	TRBV4-1	TRBJ1-5	CASSRTESNQPQHF
17	TRBV5-1	TRBJ2-3	CASSLGSAGRNTDTQYF
15	TRBV7-7	TRBJ2-5	CASSVGTSGQETQYF
12	TRBV19	TRBJ2-1	CASNAGGNEQFF
14	TRBV10-3	TRBJ2-7	CAIRATSGIYEQYF
16	TRBV9	TRBJ2-2	CASSLLSGANTGELFF
14	TRBV29-1	TRBJ2-3	CSVEGDLSTDTQYF
15	TRBV6-6	TRBJ2-5	CASRLSGTGGETQYF
14	TRBV24-1	TRBJ1-2	CATSEPGQDYGYTF
13	TRBV20-1	TRBJ2-1	CSAARTGDNEQFF
14	TRBV20-1	TRBJ1-1	CSATGMSLNTEAFF
15	TRBV10-3	TRBJ2-3	CAIRPGQGVTDTQYF
15	TRBV4-1	TRBJ2-5	CASSQVPTAQETQYF
15	TRBV6-6	TRBJ2-3	CASSYGTREADTQYF
14	TRBV11-1	TRBJ2-7	CASSPLAGVSEQYF
17	TRBV6-1	TRBJ2-2	CASSATRDRTNTGELFF
17	TRBV6-6	TRBJ2-2	CASRPLSTSGSAGELFF
16	TRBV24-1	TRBJ2-1	CATSGKAGGLGNEQFF
14	TRBV2	TRBJ2-1	CASGVAGVLNEQFF
16	TRBV12-3/TRBV12-4	TRBJ1-1	CASSPGQGMGVTEAFF
17	TRBV19	TRBJ2-1	CASSPGGTGSSYNEQFF
16	TRBV6-6	TRBJ1-2	CASSYPQDRGNYGYTF
15	TRBV7-9	TRBJ2-3	CASSPPGHPTDTQYF
14	TRBV6-5	TRBJ1-2	CASSRLTGTGGYTF
16	TRBV10-3	TRBJ2-3	CAISGWLAATPDTQYF
14	TRBV20-1	TRBJ2-7	CSALEGAGAYEQYF
14	TRBV5-4	TRBJ2-5	CASSFEGTVETQYF
13	TRBV7-7	TRBJ2-7	CASSPDWGYEQYF
17	TRBV5-4	TRBJ2-1	CASSRLSDRDFGHEQFF
16	TRBV29-1	TRBJ2-3	CSVRSGGRSSTDTQYF
17	TRBV11-1	TRBJ1-2	CASSLSTLSTGNYGYTF
15	TRBV10-3	TRBJ2-5	CAISESRQIQETQYF
12	TRBV29-1	TRBJ2-1	CSALPAGFEQFF
15	TRBV18	TRBJ2-1	CASSPTSGSSNEQFF
14	TRBV6-5	TRBJ2-4	CASSYGRAKNIQYF